These 29 T cell receptor beta chains were sequenced from one sample in a study of shared clonotypes between healthy human individuals. Profiling relied on immunoSEQ multiplex PCR, and the TCRdb table lists in-frame clones only, not all of them. Counted here are approximately 980,000 clones, 76% occurring once; the ten biggest clones make up roughly 1.5%. Sequenced input: memory CD4+ T cells sorted from blood. Subset defined: CD45RA-negative fraction. The source is a man aged 18 to 29 in good health.

This sequence joins TRBV27 and TRBJ2-3; D ambiguous. V lost 5 bases, J lost 0 bases, and 12 bases lay in between. CDR3 length: 15 residues. Per germline, CDR1 MNHEY and CDR2 SMNVEV (reference sequence). CDR3 coding DNA: TGTGCCAGCAGTACCGCGAGAACTAGCACAGATACGCAGTATTTT. Translated, it gives CASSTARTSTDTQYF.

The rearrangement joins TRBV19 to TRBJ1-4; unclear D gene. The CDR3 spans 15 residues. Germline loops: CDR1 LNHDA, CDR2 SQIVND (reference sequence). V lost 5 bases and J lost 8, with 18 bases in between. The DNA for the CDR3 is TGTGCCAGTAGTGCCGGTCGTCGTATACAGGAAAAACTGTTTTTT. Residues: CASSAGRRIQEKLFF.

The chain links TRBV9 to TRBJ2-7; the D is unclear. The V end lost 0 bases, the J end lost 0 bases, and 16 bases lay between the germline ends. Germline assignment: CDR1 SGDLS and CDR2 YYNGEE. The CDR3 extends over 17 amino acids. The CDR3 sequence is CASSVGPVEAGSYEQYF. The CDR3 DNA sequence: TGTGCCAGCAGCGTAGGGCCGGTCGAGGCAGGCTCCTACGAGCAGTACTTC. Together with reference TRBV9 and TRBJ2-7, the CDR3 gives the full variable domain: DSGVTQTPKHLITATGQRVTLRCSPRSGDLSVYWYQQSLDQGLQFLIQYYNGEERAKGNILERFSAQQFPDLHSELNLSSLELGDSALYFCASSVGPVEAGSYEQYFGPGTRLTVT.

This chain connects TRBV6-5 to TRBJ2-5; 12 bases agree with TRBD2. The closer fit of TRBJ2-7 to the DNA end suggests the J call may be wrong. Germline-derived CDR1 and CDR2 are MNHEY and SVGAGI. The length of the CDR3 is 15 residues. CDR3 DNA sequence: TGTGCCAGCAGTTACTCGGGACTAGCGGGCTACGAGCAGTACTTC. Protein sequence: CASSYSGLAGYEQYF.

The rearrangement uses TRBV27 and TRBJ2-7; the match to TRBD2 covers 10 bases. This CDR3 has 13 residues. Per the germline V gene, CDR1 is MNHEY and CDR2 is SMNVEV (reference sequence). The junction had 1 base not matched to a gene; V was cut back by 3 bases and J by 5 bases. The CDR3 DNA reads TGTGCCAGCAGTTTTGGACTAGCGGACGAGCAGTACTTC. Amino acid sequence: CASSFGLADEQYF.

This chain uses TRBV10-1 with TRBJ1-3; perhaps TRBD1 as D (6 bases). The germline gives CDR1 WNHNN, CDR2 SYGVQD (reference sequence). V lost 0 bases, J lost 2 bases, and 8 bases lay in between. This CDR3 has 15 amino acids. For the CDR3, the DNA is TGCGCCAGCAGTGAGTCAAACAGGGCTGGAAACACCATATATTTT. Protein product: CASSESNRAGNTIYF.

The chain uses TRBV5-1 and TRBJ2-2; no clear D gene. The length of the CDR3 is 15 residues. In germline, CDR1 is SGHRS, CDR2 YFSETQ. Trimming took off 2 bases at V and 1 base at J, with 9 bases between the two ends. As DNA, the CDR3 is TGCGCCAGCAGCTTTCTGTCAGGGAACACCGGGGAGCTGTTTTTT. It specifies CASSFLSGNTGELFF.

A remark on this clone: A read error may be the cause here, since a much bigger clone is one base away. This same CDR3 is encoded by further DNA sequences in the sample. The chain has TRBV5-4 and TRBJ2-3; no clear D gene. CDR3 size: 14 residues. Between the trimmed V and J ends, which lost 1 base and 1 base, there was a span of 7 bases. Germline CDR1 reads SGHNT; CDR2 reads YYREEE (reference sequence). In DNA, the CDR3 is TGTGCCAGCAGCTTGCGGCAGGGCACAGATACGCAGTATTTT. It specifies CASSLRQGTDTQYF.

This sequence joins TRBV19 and TRBJ1-2; 7 bases agree with TRBD1. Germline CDR1 and CDR2: LNHDA and SQIVND (reference sequence). J was trimmed by 6 bases and V by 5 bases; bases with no gene match: 6. This CDR3 region has 13 residues. This CDR3 is CASSPDRDHGYTF. CDR3 nucleotide sequence: TGTGCCAGTAGTCCCGACAGGGATCATGGCTACACCTTC.

J is TRBJ2-4 and V is TRBV30, with 9 bases matching TRBD2. The germline CDR1 and CDR2 sequences are GTSNPN and SVGIG (reference sequence). This CDR3 has 14 amino acids. V dropped 5 bases and J dropped 1; count of bases not matched to a gene: 3. The CDR3 DNA reads TGTGCCTGGTCCGGGACTAGCGCCAAAAACATTCAGTACTTC. Its protein is CAWSGTSAKNIQYF.

The CDR3 here is CASSSPRTVNYGYTF. The CDR3 coding sequence is TGTGCCAGCAGCTCGCCCCGGACGGTTAACTATGGCTACACCTTC. V gene TRBV13 combines with J gene TRBJ1-2; D gene ambiguous. This CDR3 has 15 amino acids. The germline CDR1 and CDR2 sequences are PRHDT and FYEKMQ (reference sequence). V was clipped by 4 bases and J by 1 base, with 13 bases between them. The variable domain in full, completed from reference TRBV13 and TRBJ1-2, reads AAGVIQSPRHLIKEKRETATLKCYPIPRHDTVYWYQQGPGQDPQFLISFYEKMQSDKGSIPDRFSAQQFSDYHSELNMSSLELGDSALYFCASSSPRTVNYGYTFGSGTRLTVV.

Note on this clone: Additional DNA sequences in this sample encode the identical CDR3. This sequence joins TRBV27 and TRBJ2-1; 8 nucleotides line up with TRBD1. The CDR3 has 13 amino acids. Germline trimming cut 6 bases from V and 3 bases from J; bases unmatched to any gene: 1. CDR1 MNHEY and CDR2 SMNVEV come from the germline V gene (reference sequence). CDR3 sequence reads: CASRDRGYNEQFF. The DNA for the CDR3 is TGTGCCAGCAGAGACAGGGGCTACAATGAGCAGTTCTTC.

This clone was recorded once. The same CDR3 also results from other DNA sequences found in this sample. The gene calls are TRBV19 and TRBJ1-1; 7 bases map to TRBD1. The CDR3 totals 13 residues. CDR1 is LNHDA and CDR2 is SQIVND in the germline V gene (reference sequence). V was clipped by 6 bases and J by 1 base; unmatched bases: 2. CDR3 residues: CASRHRGNTEAFF. The CDR3 DNA sequence: TGTGCCAGTAGACACAGGGGGAACACTGAAGCTTTCTTT.

The chain links TRBV4-1 to TRBJ2-2; either TRBD1 or TRBD2 may supply D (6 bases each). The CDR3 loop spans 17 amino acids. Germline V CDR1 and CDR2: MGHRA, YSYEKL. V was pared by 0 bases and J by 2 bases, with 13 bases between. CDR3 residues: CASSQDIPGANTGELFF. The CDR3 coding sequence is TGCGCCAGCAGCCAAGATATCCCGGGGGCCAACACCGGGGAGCTGTTTTTT.

This clone was observed at least ten times. The chain combines TRBV10-3 with TRBJ1-1, with D maybe TRBD1 (6 bases). From germline, CDR1 is ENHRY and CDR2 SYGVKD. CDR3 length equals 13 residues. Trimming took 10 bases from V and 3 from J, leaving 15 bases between them. CDR3 in DNA: TGTGCCACTCACAGGGTTGGGGACACTGAAGCTTTCTTT. Translated, it gives CATHRVGDTEAFF.

The chain links TRBV28 to TRBJ2-3; D possibly corresponds to TRBD2 (6 bases). V shed 5 bases and J shed 2 bases, with 14 bases lying between them. The V gene's germline CDR1 is MDHEN and CDR2 SYDVKM. The CDR3 is made up of 15 amino acids. The CDR3 loop is CASSPAGSVTDTQYF. The CDR3 DNA reads as TGTGCCAGCAGTCCGGCGGGAAGCGTCACAGATACGCAGTATTTT.

V gene TRBV6-5 combines with J gene TRBJ1-2; D call uncertain. Per the germline V gene, CDR1 is MNHEY and CDR2 is SVGAGI. This CDR3 contains 13 residues. V lost 6 bases to trimming and J lost 2 bases, with 10 bases between them. The CDR3 spells CASSGGWNYGYTF. The CDR3 region has the DNA TGTGCCAGCAGCGGAGGGTGGAACTATGGCTACACCTTC.

Only a few counts were recorded for this clone. The V gene is TRBV4-2, the J gene TRBJ1-1; possible D gene TRBD1, 5 bases. V was clipped by 4 bases and J by 0 bases, with 18 bases between them. The CDR3 is 17 residues long. The germline gives CDR1 LGHNA, CDR2 YNFKEQ. The CDR3 sequence is CASSPWTDIQVNTEAFF. The CDR3 bases are TGTGCCAGCAGCCCTTGGACGGACATTCAAGTGAACACTGAAGCTTTCTTT.

A word on this clone: Different DNA sequences within this sample yield the same CDR3. The chain links TRBV10-1 to TRBJ2-7, with a possible D match to TRBD2 (6 bases). Trimming removed 4 bases from V and 5 bases from J, with 12 bases in between. Per germline, CDR1 WNHNN and CDR2 SYGVQD (reference sequence). The CDR3 spans 13 residues. The CDR3 DNA sequence: TGCGCCAGCAGTGGGGGGGATCTCCACGAGCAGTACTTC. Translated: CASSGGDLHEQYF.

The chain has TRBV5-4 and TRBJ2-3; TRBD1 matches at 7 bases. The CDR3 consists of 16 residues. Germline V gene data show CDR1 as SGHNT and CDR2 as YYREEE (reference sequence). The ends lost 4 bases at V and 2 bases at J; junction bases unmatched: 10. CDR3 bases: TGTGCCAGCAGCCAGGGGGACCGATATTCCACAGATACGCAGTATTTT. Translating it yields CASSQGDRYSTDTQYF.

The V call is TRBV6-4, the J call TRBJ1-2, with D maybe TRBD1 (5 bases). The CDR3 extends over 13 amino acids. Looked up from germline, CDR1 is MRHNA and CDR2 is SNTAGT. The V end was cut by 6 bases, the J end by 4 bases, with 12 bases between. The CDR3 nucleotides read TGTGCCAGCAGCAGGGAGACGGGCTATGGCTACACCTTC. It encodes CASSRETGYGYTF.

This clone was detected once. This chain connects TRBV5-6 to TRBJ2-3, with a tentative D call TRBD2 (6 bases). Germline loops: CDR1 SGHDT, CDR2 YYEEEE. The CDR3 length is 17 residues. Trimming removed 4 bases from V and 0 bases from J, with 18 bases in between. The CDR3 DNA sequence: TGTGCCAGCAGCCCCAGGTGGGGGACTCCGAGCACAGATACGCAGTATTTT. As protein: CASSPRWGTPSTDTQYF.

The chain joins TRBV10-3 to TRBJ1-1, with a weak D call TRBD1 (6 bases). The CDR3 covers 15 residues. V lost 4 bases, J lost 5 bases, and 17 bases lay in between. The V gene's germline CDR1 is ENHRY and CDR2 SYGVKD. Here the CDR3 DNA reads TGTGCCATCAGTGGAGACAGGACCTTCAAGACTGAAGCTTTCTTT. Translation gives CAISGDRTFKTEAFF.

This clone was counted only a few times. The CDR3 DNA reads TGCGCCAGCAGTGGGGGAGGGGAATCCTACGAGCAGTACTTC. This translates into CASSGGGESYEQYF. This chain joins TRBV5-1 and TRBJ2-7; TRBD2 matches at 7 bases. The germline CDR1 and CDR2 sequences are SGHRS and YFSETQ. The CDR3 is 14 amino acids. V lost 5 bases to trimming and J lost 1 base; unmatched junction nucleotides: 6.

This clone was found a few times. V is TRBV7-2 and J is TRBJ2-7, with D unclear. V was shortened by 5 bases and J by 5 bases, with 22 bases between the two germline ends. The germline CDR1 and CDR2 sequences are SGHTA and FQGNSA. The CDR3 has 16 amino acids. CDR3 bases: TGTGCCAGCAGCGCCGTCCTGTACGGCCAGAGGAACGAGCAGTACTTC. It specifies CASSAVLYGQRNEQYF.

V gene TRBV27 combines with J gene TRBJ2-1; 9 bases are a match to TRBD1. After removal of 3 bases from V and 2 bases from J, the junction contained 2 bases not matched to a gene. This CDR3 is built from 15 residues. Germline CDR1 MNHEY, CDR2 SMNVEV (reference sequence). DNA of the CDR3: TGTGCCAGCAGTTTCCGGGACAGGGCCTACAATGAGCAGTTCTTC. Its translation: CASSFRDRAYNEQFF.

This clone occurred once. This chain joins TRBV2 and TRBJ2-7; no clear D gene. The CDR3 runs 13 residues. V lost 6 bases and J lost 2, with 11 bases in between. CDR1 is SNHLY and CDR2 is FYNNEI in the germline V gene. The CDR3 loop reads CASSILTAYEQYF. The CDR3 region has the DNA TGTGCCAGCAGCATATTAACTGCCTACGAGCAGTACTTC.

The genes are TRBV30 and TRBJ2-3; tentatively, D is TRBD1 or TRBD2 (5 bases each). Germline V gives CDR1 GTSNPN, CDR2 SVGIG (reference sequence). The CDR3 has 13 amino acids. V dropped 1 base and J dropped 2 bases, with 7 bases sitting between them. CDR3 protein: CAWSGGDTDTQYF. In DNA, the CDR3 is TGTGCCTGGAGTGGAGGGGACACAGATACGCAGTATTTT.

This clone was counted a few times. This sample includes further DNA sequences coding for the same CDR3. The V gene is TRBV4-3, the J gene TRBJ2-3; D possibly corresponds to TRBD2 (6 bases). V was trimmed by 3 bases and J by 0 bases, leaving 10 bases between them. The CDR3 totals 15 residues. CDR1 and CDR2 (germline): LGHNA, YSLEER. DNA for the CDR3: TGCGCCAGCAGCCAGTCCAGCGGGAGCACAGATACGCAGTATTTT. Translated, it gives CASSQSSGSTDTQYF.